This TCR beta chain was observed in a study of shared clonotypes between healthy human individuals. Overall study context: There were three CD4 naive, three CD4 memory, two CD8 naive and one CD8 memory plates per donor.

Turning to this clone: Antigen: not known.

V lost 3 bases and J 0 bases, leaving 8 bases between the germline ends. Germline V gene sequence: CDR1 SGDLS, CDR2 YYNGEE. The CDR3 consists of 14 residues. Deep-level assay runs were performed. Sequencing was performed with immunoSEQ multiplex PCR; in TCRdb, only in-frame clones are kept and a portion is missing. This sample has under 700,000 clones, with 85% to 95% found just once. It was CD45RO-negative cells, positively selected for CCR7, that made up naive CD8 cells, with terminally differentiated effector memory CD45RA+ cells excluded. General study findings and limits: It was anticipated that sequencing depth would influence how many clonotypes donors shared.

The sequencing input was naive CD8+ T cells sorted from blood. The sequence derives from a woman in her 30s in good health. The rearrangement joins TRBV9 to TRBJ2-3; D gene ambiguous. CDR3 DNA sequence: TGTGCCAGCAGCGCCCAACTTAGCACAGATACGCAGTATTTT. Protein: CASSAQLSTDTQYF.